A single sample gave rise to the 24 T cell receptor beta chains below, sequenced in a study of blood T cell repertoires in COVID-19. The table came from immunoSEQ multiplex PCR; TCRdb's copy has only in-frame clones and leaves some out. The sample shows over 120,000 clones, roughly 88% of them seen only once. Sequencing was performed on peripheral blood. These receptors all come from a man aged 55 to 70 with active or convalescent COVID-19.

The chain employs TRBV13 and TRBJ2-2; 12 bases fit TRBD2. Germline CDR1 PRHDT, CDR2 FYEKMQ (reference sequence). V lost 5 bases and J lost 3; bases outside the gene matches: 10. The CDR3 is made up of 18 amino acids. The CDR3 here is CASSTPRTSGMDTGELFF. The CDR3 nucleotides read TGTGCCAGCAGCACCCCCAGGACTAGCGGGATGGACACCGGGGAGCTGTTTTTT.

The chain carries TRBV30 and TRBJ2-7; D is perhaps TRBD1 (5 bases). The CDR3 runs 13 residues. Trimming cost V 0 bases and J 9 bases, with 15 bases left between them. Germline V gene data show CDR1 as GTSNPN and CDR2 as SVGIG (reference sequence). The CDR3 region has the DNA TGTGCCTGGAGTGTAAGGGGTGTGCTGGGGCAGTACGTC. Translated: CAWSVRGVLGQYV.

V usage is TRBV7-9 and J usage is TRBJ2-1, with D maybe TRBD1 (6 bases). CDR1 and CDR2 from the germline V gene are SEHNR and FQNEAQ (reference sequence). CDR3 length: 14 amino acids. V gave up 5 bases and J gave up 6 bases, with 14 bases separating them. The CDR3 protein is CASSHREAPNEQFF. CDR3 in DNA: TGTGCCAGCAGCCACAGGGAAGCCCCCAATGAGCAGTTCTTC. The variable domain in full, completed from reference TRBV7-9 and TRBJ2-1, reads DTGVSQNPRHKITKRGQNVTFRCDPISEHNRLYWYRQTLGQGPEFLTYFQNEAQLEKSRLLSDRFSAERPKGSFSTLEIQRTEQGDSAMYLCASSHREAPNEQFFGPGTRLTVL.

V gene TRBV4-2 combines with J gene TRBJ1-1; 8 bases match TRBD1. The CDR3 extends over 17 amino acids. V lost 4 bases and J lost 0; bases outside the gene matches: 10. CDR1 is LGHNA, CDR2 YNFKEQ, per germline. This CDR3 is CASSPDRVYLMNTEAFF. The CDR3 DNA is TGTGCCAGCAGCCCGGACAGGGTTTATTTAATGAACACTGAAGCTTTCTTT.

The chain employs TRBV7-2 and TRBJ2-7; D is possibly TRBD2 (5 bases). CDR3 size: 15 residues. Germline assignment: CDR1 SGHTA and CDR2 FQGNSA. The V gene lost 1 base and the J gene lost 0 bases, with 10 bases spanning the gap. The CDR3 sequence is CASSLGPGNSYEQYV. Here the CDR3 DNA reads TGTGCCAGCAGCTTAGGGCCGGGGAACTCCTACGAGCAGTACGTC.

This clone was counted a single time. The CDR3 sequence: CASSYQGADDTF. In nucleotides, the CDR3 is TGTGCCAGCAGTTATCAGGGGGCGGACGACACCTTC. The chain has TRBV6-2 or TRBV6-3 and TRBJ1-2; the match to TRBD1 covers 8 bases. CDR3 length: 12 residues. Germline V lookup: CDR1 MNHEY, CDR2 SVGEGT. V was pared by 3 bases and J by 12 bases, with 6 bases of the junction left unmatched.

The gene calls are TRBV10-3 and TRBJ2-4; possible D gene TRBD1, 7 bases. Trimming removed 0 bases at V and 0 bases at J, with 21 bases between. Germline V gene sequence: CDR1 ENHRY, CDR2 SYGVKD. The CDR3 length is 20 residues. Here the CDR3 DNA reads TGTGCCATCAGTGAGTCGTGGCTCGGAGGGACAGTCGTAGCCAAAAACATTCAGTACTTC. This codes for CAISESWLGGTVVAKNIQYF.

This clone was seen only once. The CDR3 reads CASRSDRRDYGYTF. For the CDR3, the DNA is TGCGCCAGCAGATCCGACAGGCGTGACTATGGCTACACCTTC. The chain joins TRBV5-1 to TRBJ1-2; tentative D call: TRBD1 (6 bases). Germline CDR1 and CDR2: SGHRS and YFSETQ. This CDR3 is 14 amino acids long. V gave up 5 bases and J gave up 3 bases, with 14 bases separating them.

The chain employs TRBV19 and TRBJ1-4; 7 positions agree with TRBD1. Germline CDR1 reads LNHDA; CDR2 reads SQIVND (reference sequence). The CDR3 loop spans 15 amino acids. Trimming cost V 9 bases and J 0 bases; bases outside gene matches: 7. The CDR3 DNA reads TGTGCCAGCCGGGGACAGAGTACAACTAATGAAAAACTGTTTTTT. This sequence encodes CASRGQSTTNEKLFF.

This chain's CDR3 is CASGRGGNQPQHF. The CDR3 region has the DNA TGTGCCAGCGGTAGGGGCGGCAATCAGCCCCAGCATTTT. This chain uses TRBV7-8 with TRBJ1-5; TRBD1 is a possible D gene (5 bases). Trimming stripped 8 bases from V and 2 bases from J, with 10 bases between. The germline gives CDR1 SGHVS, CDR2 FQNEAQ. CDR3 length: 13 amino acids.

To note about this clone: Compared with germline, one end of the junction differs, possibly owing to a read error. Other DNA sequences within the sample encode an identical CDR3. The rearrangement uses TRBV6-2 or TRBV6-3 and TRBJ1-1; no reliable D call. From germline, CDR1 is MNHEY and CDR2 SVGEGT. There are 12 residues in the CDR3. The CDR3 region has the DNA TGTGCCAGCAGTTACTCCGGTTTAGAAGCCTTCTTT. Translation: CASSYSGLEAFF.

The gene calls are TRBV4-3 and TRBJ1-2; D not resolved. The germline V gene has CDR1 LGHNA and CDR2 YSLEER. Trimming left V 3 bases short and J 6 bases short, with 20 bases between. The CDR3 consists of 16 residues. DNA of the CDR3: TGCGCCAGCAGCCAGACCACCGGGTCTGCGGGGAATGGCTACACCTTC. Translation gives CASSQTTGSAGNGYTF.

This clone was seen a handful of times. V gene TRBV6-5 combines with J gene TRBJ1-5; no definite D call. This CDR3 has 14 amino acids. The V gene's germline CDR1 is MNHEY and CDR2 SVGAGI. The V end lost 2 bases, the J end lost 5 bases, and 10 bases lay between the germline ends. The CDR3 bases are TGTGCCAGCAGTTACGGAGAAACTTATCAGCCCCAGCATTTT. Its translation is CASSYGETYQPQHF.

This rearrangement joins TRBV27 to TRBJ1-1, with 11 bases fitting TRBD1. CDR1 is MNHEY, CDR2 SMNVEV, per germline (reference sequence). J gave up 4 bases and V 6 bases, and 1 base lay outside the gene matches. The CDR3 extends over 13 amino acids. This CDR3 reads CASRGQGVTEAFF. The CDR3, as DNA: TGTGCCAGCAGGGGACAGGGGGTCACTGAAGCTTTCTTT.

This clone was recorded only once. The genes are TRBV14 and TRBJ2-7, with 10 positions matching TRBD1. Germline V lookup: CDR1 SGHDN, CDR2 FVKESK. The J segment lost 1 base and the V segment lost 5 bases, leaving 5 bases of the junction unmatched. The CDR3 extends over 15 amino acids. The CDR3 bases are TGTGCCAGCAGCGTTAGGACAGGGGGTTCCTACGAGCAGTACTTC. Its translation is CASSVRTGGSYEQYF.

The chain links TRBV6-2 or TRBV6-3 to TRBJ2-1; 7 nucleotides line up with TRBD2. This CDR3 has 18 amino acids. Germline values: CDR1 MNHEY, CDR2 SVGEGT. Losses at the gene ends were 2 bases for V and 0 bases for J; bases not matched to a gene: 10. For the CDR3, the DNA is TGTGCCAGCAGTTACCCAGCGGGGCTAGCGATCTCCTACAATGAGCAGTTCTTC. Translated: CASSYPAGLAISYNEQFF.

The chain is built from TRBV11-2 and TRBJ2-3; 14 bases are shared with TRBD2. The junction had 9 bases not matched to a gene; V was cut back by 3 bases and J by 7 bases. The CDR3 covers 17 residues. Germline CDR1 and CDR2: SGHAT and FQNNGV. CDR3 coding DNA: TGTGCCAGCAGCTTCGTGGGAGGACTAGCGGGAGGAAATACGCAGTATTTT. Translating it yields CASSFVGGLAGGNTQYF.

The rearrangement uses TRBV27 and TRBJ2-1; the D gene is possibly TRBD2 (6 bases). Trimming removed 0 bases at V and 4 bases at J, with 16 bases between. Looked up from germline, CDR1 is MNHEY and CDR2 is SMNVEV (reference sequence). CDR3 length equals 17 residues. Here the CDR3 reads CASSLSGLRGSYNEQFF. The CDR3 DNA sequence: TGTGCCAGCAGTTTATCGGGCCTTCGGGGGTCTTACAATGAGCAGTTCTTC.

The chain uses TRBV19 and TRBJ1-5; D gene uncertain. Trimming shortened V by 7 bases and J by 0 bases, and 13 bases separated the two germline ends. The germline V gene has CDR1 LNHDA and CDR2 SQIVND (reference sequence). This CDR3 comprises 15 residues. CDR3 bases: TGTGCCAGTACCCGCGGGTCCTATAGCAATCAGCCCCAGCATTTT. Translation gives CASTRGSYSNQPQHF.

J is TRBJ2-3 and V is TRBV14; D may be TRBD2 (6 bases). Per the germline V gene, CDR1 is SGHDN and CDR2 is FVKESK. The germline V and J ends were trimmed by 2 bases and 0 bases, with 12 bases remaining between them. This CDR3 has 16 residues. As DNA, the CDR3 is TGTGCCAGCAGCCAACCGGGACTGGCAAGCACAGATACGCAGTATTTT. As protein: CASSQPGLASTDTQYF.

The chain links TRBV29-1 to TRBJ1-2; TRBD1 is a possible D gene (5 bases). V dropped 7 bases and J dropped 13 bases, with 19 bases sitting between them. The germline CDR1 and CDR2 sequences are SQVTM and ANQGSEA. The CDR3 totals 11 residues. In DNA, the CDR3 is TGCAGCGGTGCCGATCGCCGGGGGAGCACCTTC. As protein: CSGADRRGSTF. The full variable domain, rest sourced from reference TRBV29-1 and TRBJ1-2, is SAVISQKPSRDICQRGTSLTIQCQVDSQVTMMFWYRQQPGQSLTLIATANQGSEATYESGFVIDKFPISRPNLTFSTLTVSNMSPEDSSIYLCSGADRRGSTFGSGTRLTVV.

This chain links TRBV9 with TRBJ2-7, with D possibly TRBD1 on 5 matching bases. The V end lost 0 bases, the J end lost 2 bases, and 9 bases lay between the germline ends. Germline assignment: CDR1 SGDLS and CDR2 YYNGEE. This CDR3 comprises 14 residues. The chain's CDR3 is CASSVDGAPYEQYF. The CDR3, as DNA: TGTGCCAGCAGCGTAGATGGGGCGCCCTACGAGCAGTACTTC.

This clone was counted between two and nine times. The rearrangement links TRBV10-3 to TRBJ1-5, with unresolved D. The CDR3 runs 15 residues. V lost 0 bases to trimming and J lost 1 base, with 7 bases between them. The germline CDR1 and CDR2 sequences are ENHRY and SYGVKD. DNA of the CDR3: TGTGCCATCAGTGAGTCGGTGAGCAGCAATCAGCCCCAGCATTTT. This codes for CAISESVSSNQPQHF.

This clone has just one count. V usage is TRBV30 and J usage is TRBJ2-5, with 7 bases that match TRBD2. CDR3 length equals 15 residues. The V gene end was trimmed by 4 bases and the J gene end by 5 bases; junction bases not matched to a gene: 13. Per the germline V gene, CDR1 is GTSNPN and CDR2 is SVGIG (reference sequence). CDR3 nucleotides: TGTGCCTGGATAAAGGCGGGAGCACGGGGGGAGACCCAGTACTTC. Amino acids: CAWIKAGARGETQYF. The whole variable domain, remainder taken from reference TRBV30 and TRBJ2-5, is SQTIHQWPATLVQPVGSPLSLECTVEGTSNPNLYWYRQAAGRGLQLLFYSVGIGQISSEVPQNLSASRPQDRQFILSSKKLLLSDSGFYLCAWIKAGARGETQYFGPGTRLLVL.